A single sample is the source of the 10 T cell receptor beta chains below, sequenced in a study of radiation and T cells in renal cell carcinoma. Treatment indicated: treatment-naive control, cytoreductive nephrectomy. TCRdb's table, derived via immunoSEQ multiplex PCR, lists solely in-frame clones and lacks some. The sample records some 4,000 clones, around three quarters being singletons. The source was tumor tissue, collected from a patient whose treatment was nephrectomy without radiotherapy. These receptors all come from a man aged 50 to 60 with renal cell carcinoma.

This clone appeared once. V usage is TRBV13 and J usage is TRBJ2-5; maybe TRBD2 (5 bases). With 5 bases removed from V and 5 bases from J, the gap between germline ends came to 12 bases. CDR3 length: 13 amino acids. Germline loops: CDR1 PRHDT, CDR2 FYEKMQ (reference sequence). The CDR3 protein is CASSPRTVETQYF. As DNA, the CDR3 is TGTGCCAGCAGCCCTAGGACTGTGGAGACCCAGTACTTC.

A remark on this clone: The DNA is omitted, as the CDR3 cannot be located on it reliably, and the CDR3 follows TCRdb's listing. This chain uses TRBV27 with TRBJ1-1; the table names TRBD1, a call not compared with the DNA. The germline V gene encodes CDR1 MNHEY and CDR2 SMNVEV (reference sequence). The length of the CDR3 is 14 amino acids, counting both ends. CDR3 protein: CASSSSTGITEAFF.

J is TRBJ1-4 and V is TRBV15, with TRBD1 identical over 12 bases. Germline trimming cut 3 bases from V and 8 bases from J; bases unmatched to any gene: 1. The CDR3 extends over 14 amino acids. Germline V gene lookup returns CDR1 LNHNV and CDR2 YYDKDF (reference sequence). CDR3 sequence reads: CATSRGQGAEKLFF. CDR3 nucleotides: TGTGCCACCAGCAGGGGACAGGGGGCCGAAAAACTGTTTTTT.

CDR3 residues: CASSQARAHNYGYTF. The CDR3 DNA reads TGTGCCAGCAGCCAAGCTCGGGCCCATAACTATGGCTACACCTTC. This chain links TRBV5-4 with TRBJ1-2; unclear D gene. V shed 4 bases and J shed 1 base, with 14 bases lying between them. The CDR3 is 15 residues long. The germline gives CDR1 SGHNT, CDR2 YYREEE (reference sequence).

The chain joins TRBV5-1 to TRBJ2-3, with 9 nucleotides matching TRBD2. With V trimmed by 0 bases and J by 3 bases, 5 bases remained unmatched. Germline loops: CDR1 SGHRS, CDR2 YFSETQ. CDR3 length: 16 amino acids. CDR3 nucleotides: TGCGCCAGCAGCTTGGTCCTAGCGGGACCGACAGATACGCAGTATTTT. This gives the protein CASSLVLAGPTDTQYF.

This chain uses TRBV7-2 with TRBJ2-1; 7 nucleotides agree with TRBD1. This CDR3 region has 15 residues. With 7 bases clipped from V and 3 bases from J, the junction kept 9 bases outside the gene matches. Germline values: CDR1 SGHTA, CDR2 FQGNSA. Here the CDR3 DNA reads TGTGCCAGCACCCAATCCGGGACAGACTACAATGAGCAGTTCTTC. Protein sequence: CASTQSGTDYNEQFF.

The rearrangement joins TRBV5-6 to TRBJ1-2, with D unresolved. Per germline, CDR1 SGHDT and CDR2 YYEEEE. This CDR3 region has 14 residues. Between the trimmed V and J ends, which lost 0 bases and 0 bases, there was a span of 6 bases. In DNA form, the CDR3 reads TGTGCCAGCAGCTTGGCAGACGCTAACTATGGCTACACCTTC. Amino acid sequence: CASSLADANYGYTF.

This chain uses TRBV25-1 with TRBJ2-2; possibly TRBD2 for D (7 bases). CDR3 length: 16 residues. Germline lookup yields CDR1 MGHDK and CDR2 SYGVNS. Trimming took 1 base from V and 4 from J, leaving 13 bases between them. DNA for the CDR3: TGTGCCAGCAGTGAATGGGGGGGGCGGTCCACCGGGGAGCTGTTTTTT. Its translation is CASSEWGGRSTGELFF.

The rearrangement links TRBV2 to TRBJ1-4, with D hard to call. Per the germline V gene, CDR1 is SNHLY and CDR2 is FYNNEI. V lost 3 bases to trimming and J lost 6 bases, with 5 bases between them. The CDR3 has 12 residues. CDR3 protein: CASSEVYEKLFF. The CDR3, as DNA: TGTGCCAGCAGTGAGGTGTATGAAAAACTGTTTTTT.

V is TRBV10-2 and J is TRBJ2-7; 7 bases align to TRBD2. The V gene's germline CDR1 is WSHSY and CDR2 SAAADI. There are 14 residues in the CDR3. V lost 8 bases, J lost 3 bases, and 10 bases stayed unmatched. The CDR3 reads CASQRPSGGYEQYF. The CDR3 DNA reads TGCGCCAGCCAGCGACCTAGCGGAGGCTACGAGCAGTACTTC.